Given below is one T cell receptor (beta chain) in context. These data are taken from a study of early T cells in non-severe SARS-CoV-2 infection. Study as a whole: Sequencing targeted bulk RNA from unsorted whole blood, leaving chains unpaired.

TCRdb independently ran MiXCR on the 5' RACE reads; one entry per CDR3 protein. The sample records approximately 88,000 distinct CDR3 sequences, roughly an eighth being singletons. Input material: whole blood. This receptor was identified in an adult who was a healthcare worker with PCR-confirmed SARS-CoV-2 infection or an uninfected control (not recorded which).

The CDR3 loop reads CASSLGRGGLMNTEAFF. DNA of the CDR3: TGTGCCAGCAGCTTAGGCAGGGGGGGATTAATGAACACTGAAGCTTTCTTT. The chain employs TRBV11-2 and TRBJ1-1, with 7 bases lining up with TRBD1. The J segment lost 0 bases and the V segment lost 1 base, leaving 8 bases of the junction unmatched. The CDR3 is 17 residues long. Germline CDR1 reads SGHAT; CDR2 reads FQNNGV. Combining the CDR3 with reference TRBV11-2 and TRBJ1-1 gives the whole variable domain EAGVAQSPRYKIIEKRQSVAFWCNPISGHATLYWYQQILGQGPKLLIQFQNNGVVDDSQLPKDRFSAERLKGVDSTLKIQPAKLEDSAVYLCASSLGRGGLMNTEAFFGQGTRLTVV.